This T cell receptor beta chain emerged from a study of T cell responses to AZD1222 COVID-19 vaccine. The CDR3 consists of 13 residues. V was pared by 4 bases and J by 5 bases, with 9 bases between. Germline V gives CDR1 SGHVS, CDR2 FQNEAQ. Concerning this clone: Its target is unknown.

Study-wide results and limits: White British people made up most donors, females outnumbered males, and clonal diversity was possibly underestimated. Vaccination with two AZD1222 doses was followed by a rise in Spike-specific TCR breadth and depth.

Sequencing was performed with immunoSEQ multiplex PCR; in TCRdb, only in-frame clones are kept and a portion is missing. Among some 150,000 clones listed, around nine tenths were seen once. Sample: peripheral blood, taken 28 days after the second AZD1222 dose. This chain links TRBV7-8 with TRBJ2-1; D not resolved. The receptor's source is an adult who received the AZD1222 COVID-19 vaccine. This CDR3 is CASSSRRNNEQFF. Written as DNA, the CDR3 is TGTGCCAGCAGCTCAAGACGGAACAATGAGCAGTTCTTC.